The 23 T cell receptor beta chains in this list originate from one sample, sequenced in a study of shared clonotypes between healthy human individuals. Sequenced by immunoSEQ multiplex PCR; TCRdb stores in-frame clones only, minus some. The sample has around 980,000 clones, approximately 80% seen once. The specimen was memory CD4+ T cells from PBMCs. As for subset: CD45RA-negative fraction. The receptor set was obtained from a man aged 18 to 29 in good health. Some clones in this sample may be carry-over from other donors' samples.

The DNA for the CDR3 is TGTGCCAGCAGCCGTACCGGACCAGGGGTATATTTT. As protein: CASSRTGPGVYF. The V call is TRBV5-8, the J call TRBJ1-3; possible D gene TRBD1, 6 bases. The CDR3 covers 12 residues. The germline gives CDR1 SGHTS, CDR2 YDEGEE. V gave up 4 bases and J gave up 14 bases, with 16 bases separating them. Full variable domain (rest looked up from reference TRBV5-8 and TRBJ1-3): EAGVTQSPTHLIKTRGQQATLRCSPISGHTSVYWYQQALGLGLQFLLWYDEGEERNRGNFPPRFSGRQFPNYSSELNVNALELEDSALYLCASSRTGPGVYFGEGSWLTVV.

This clone was detected many times. The same CDR3 is also encoded by other DNA sequences in this sample. V and J are TRBV7-3 and TRBJ1-4; 10 bases map to TRBD1. Per the germline V gene, CDR1 is SGHTA and CDR2 is FQGTGA. The CDR3 length is 18 residues. V lost 4 bases to trimming and J lost 1 base; unmatched junction nucleotides: 9. CDR3 region: CASSWPGTGVETNEKLFF. The CDR3 nucleotides are TGTGCCAGCAGCTGGCCCGGGACAGGGGTAGAAACTAATGAAAAACTGTTTTTT. The entire variable domain, with the rest obtained from reference TRBV7-3 and TRBJ1-4, is as follows: GAGVSQTPSNKVTEKGKYVELRCDPISGHTALYWYRQSLGQGPEFLIYFQGTGAADDSGLPNDRFFAVRPEGSVSTLKIQRTERGDSAVYLCASSWPGTGVETNEKLFFGSGTQLSVL.

This chain connects TRBV7-2 to TRBJ1-1; D gene ambiguous. V lost 2 bases to trimming and J lost 2 bases, with 12 bases between them. Germline V gene sequence: CDR1 SGHTA, CDR2 FQGNSA. This CDR3 has 15 residues. CDR3: CASSLMGAGNTEAFF. CDR3 nucleotides: TGTGCCAGCAGCTTAATGGGCGCGGGTAACACTGAAGCTTTCTTT. The variable domain in full, with the rest retrieved from reference TRBV7-2 and TRBJ1-1, is GAGVSQSPSNKVTEKGKDVELRCDPISGHTALYWYRQSLGQGLEFLIYFQGNSAPDKSGLPSDRFSAERTGGSVSTLTIQRTQQEDSAVYLCASSLMGAGNTEAFFGQGTRLTVV.

The chain is built from TRBV7-2 and TRBJ2-3; TRBD2 matches 7 bases. Losses at the gene ends were 3 bases for V and 0 bases for J; bases not matched to a gene: 9. The CDR3 spans 17 residues. The germline V gene encodes CDR1 SGHTA and CDR2 FQGNSA. The CDR3, as DNA: TGTGCCAGCAGCTTCAAAACTCTAGCGGCGAGCACAGATACGCAGTATTTT. Translated, it gives CASSFKTLAASTDTQYF.

The V call is TRBV7-3, the J call TRBJ1-1; 8 bases fit TRBD1. V shed 5 bases and J 1 base; nucleotides not matched to a gene: 6. The CDR3 sequence is 15 residues long. The germline V gene has CDR1 SGHTA and CDR2 FQGTGA. CDR3 nucleotide sequence: TGTGCCAGCAGCAAATCAGGGGGCTCGAACACTGAAGCTTTCTTT. This gives the protein CASSKSGGSNTEAFF.

Details on this clone: Other DNA sequences in the same sample also yield this CDR3. The chain employs TRBV9 and TRBJ2-3; tentatively, D is TRBD2 (6 bases). V shed 0 bases and J shed 0 bases, with 8 bases lying between them. CDR3 length: 15 amino acids. Germline V gene lookup returns CDR1 SGDLS and CDR2 YYNGEE. The CDR3 coding sequence is TGTGCCAGCAGCGTAGTTGGGGGGAGCACAGATACGCAGTATTTT. It is translated as CASSVVGGSTDTQYF.

The chain links TRBV7-9 to TRBJ1-4; TRBD1 agrees at 7 bases. J gave up 4 bases and V 4 bases, and 6 bases lay outside the gene matches. Germline assignment: CDR1 SEHNR and CDR2 FQNEAQ (reference sequence). The CDR3 contains 15 residues. CDR3 DNA sequence: TGTGCCAGCAGCTCTCAGGGGGGACTTAATGAAAAACTGTTTTTT. This codes for CASSSQGGLNEKLFF.

Only one count was recorded for this clone. The DNA for the CDR3 is TGCGCCAGCAGCTTGGACTTAGGGGGGCTGAATGAGCAGTTCTTC. This sequence encodes CASSLDLGGLNEQFF. The V and J genes are TRBV5-1 and TRBJ2-1, with D possibly being TRBD1 or TRBD2 (6 bases each). CDR3 length: 15 residues. The germline V gene has CDR1 SGHRS and CDR2 YFSETQ. V was pared by 0 bases and J by 7 bases, with 14 bases between.

The J gene is TRBJ1-5, the V gene TRBV15, with D tentatively TRBD1 (6 bases). This CDR3 is built from 18 residues. Germline CDR1 LNHNV, CDR2 YYDKDF (reference sequence). V was clipped by 0 bases and J by 3 bases, with 18 bases between them. CDR3 sequence (DNA): TGTGCCACCAGCAGAGATCCCCGACGAACAGGGTACAATCAGCCCCAGCATTTT. Translated: CATSRDPRRTGYNQPQHF. Looking up the rest from reference TRBV15 and TRBJ1-5 gives the full variable domain: DAMVIQNPRYQVTQFGKPVTLSCSQTLNHNVMYWYQQKSSQAPKLLFHYYDKDFNNEADTPDNFQSRRPNTSFCFLDIRSPGLGDTAMYLCATSRDPRRTGYNQPQHFGDGTRLSIL.

This chain uses TRBV4-1 with TRBJ2-1; D ambiguous. This CDR3 is built from 17 residues. Looked up from germline, CDR1 is MGHRA and CDR2 is YSYEKL. The V end lost 3 bases, the J end lost 0 bases, and 15 bases lay between the germline ends. CDR3 in DNA: TGCGCCAGCAGCCATCCCCTGACGGAGAGCTCCTACAATGAGCAGTTCTTC. This gives the protein CASSHPLTESSYNEQFF.

V usage is TRBV11-2 and J usage is TRBJ1-2; 7 positions match TRBD1. CDR1 is SGHAT and CDR2 is FQNNGV in the germline V gene. V lost 5 bases, J lost 4 bases, and 7 bases stayed unmatched. CDR3 length equals 14 residues. The chain's CDR3 is CASSLQTGPYGYTF. In DNA form, the CDR3 reads TGTGCCAGCAGCCTCCAGACAGGGCCCTATGGCTACACCTTC.

The chain has TRBV25-1 and TRBJ2-5, with 7 bases fitting TRBD1. From germline, CDR1 is MGHDK and CDR2 SYGVNS. The ends lost 2 bases at V and 5 bases at J; junction bases unmatched: 11. This CDR3 is built from 16 residues. The CDR3 spells CASSEGRAGGMETQYF. In DNA form, the CDR3 reads TGTGCCAGCAGTGAAGGTCGGGCAGGGGGTATGGAGACCCAGTACTTC.

The chain has TRBV5-1 and TRBJ2-4; 9 positions agree with TRBD1. The ends lost 4 bases at V and 4 bases at J; junction bases unmatched: 6. The CDR3 length is 15 residues. In germline, CDR1 is SGHRS, CDR2 YFSETQ. CDR3 coding DNA: TGCGCCAGCAGCCTGGGACAGGGCGTGAAAAACATTCAGTACTTC. It is translated as CASSLGQGVKNIQYF.

The V gene is TRBV28, the J gene TRBJ1-1; tentative D call: TRBD1 (5 bases). CDR3 length equals 14 residues. Trimming cost V 4 bases and J 1 base, with 10 bases left between them. Germline V CDR1 and CDR2: MDHEN, SYDVKM. The CDR3 spells CASSSGHKNTEAFF. CDR3 coding DNA: TGTGCCAGCAGTTCCGGACACAAGAACACTGAAGCTTTCTTT.

V is TRBV5-6 and J is TRBJ2-2; 9 bases agree with TRBD1. Germline V lookup: CDR1 SGHDT, CDR2 YYEEEE. The CDR3 spans 16 residues. With V trimmed by 1 base and J by 4 bases, 5 bases remained unmatched. The CDR3, as DNA: TGTGCCAGCAGCTTGTGGTGGGACAGGGCCACCGGGGAGCTGTTTTTT. Protein: CASSLWWDRATGELFF.

This chain joins TRBV6-1 and TRBJ1-2, with a possible D match to TRBD1 (5 bases). Germline assignment: CDR1 MNHNS and CDR2 SASEGT. The CDR3 extends over 13 amino acids. V gave up 5 bases and J gave up 2 bases, with 9 bases separating them. CDR3 bases: TGTGCCAGCAGTTCCCGGGACAACTATGGCTACACCTTC. Translating gives CASSSRDNYGYTF.

This chain connects TRBV5-1 to TRBJ1-1; 8 bases align to TRBD1. Germline values: CDR1 SGHRS, CDR2 YFSETQ. V was clipped by 4 bases and J by 0 bases; unmatched bases: 5. This CDR3 contains 15 residues. The DNA of the CDR3 is TGCGCCAGCAGCCCGGACAGGGCGATGAACACTGAAGCTTTCTTT. As protein: CASSPDRAMNTEAFF.

The V and J genes are TRBV28 and TRBJ1-4; no definite D call. V was pared by 5 bases and J by 0 bases, with 7 bases between. The CDR3 has 14 amino acids. Germline V gene lookup returns CDR1 MDHEN and CDR2 SYDVKM. The CDR3 DNA reads TGTGCCAGCAGTCTCAATCCAACTAATGAAAAACTGTTTTTT. Protein product: CASSLNPTNEKLFF.

This sequence joins TRBV27 and TRBJ2-3; possibly TRBD1 for D (6 bases). From germline, CDR1 is MNHEY and CDR2 SMNVEV (reference sequence). This CDR3 is 15 amino acids long. Trimming stripped 3 bases from V and 6 bases from J, with 16 bases between. This CDR3 is CASSFGQGPGDTQYF. The CDR3 DNA is TGTGCCAGCAGTTTTGGGCAGGGGCCGGGCGATACGCAGTATTTT.

The chain has TRBV7-6 and TRBJ2-1, with 9 bases lining up with TRBD1. This CDR3 comprises 12 residues. Germline CDR1 is SGHVS and CDR2 is FNYEAQ. Trimming removed 5 bases from V and 14 bases from J; junction bases left unmatched: 7. Here the CDR3 reads CASSPTGQGKFF. In DNA form, the CDR3 reads TGTGCCAGCAGCCCTACAGGACAGGGGAAGTTCTTC.

In its sample, this clone was seen a few times. At the DNA level, this CDR3 is encoded by other sequences in the same sample as well. The chain carries TRBV29-1 and TRBJ1-5; the D is unclear. Germline V gene data show CDR1 as SQVTM and CDR2 as ANQGSEA. V was shortened by 6 bases and J by 0 bases, with 6 bases between the two germline ends. The CDR3 has 12 residues. The CDR3 loop is CSVGYSNQPQHF. CDR3 sequence (DNA): TGCAGCGTCGGTTATAGCAATCAGCCCCAGCATTTT. Variable domain in full (rest from reference TRBV29-1 and TRBJ1-5): SAVISQKPSRDICQRGTSLTIQCQVDSQVTMMFWYRQQPGQSLTLIATANQGSEATYESGFVIDKFPISRPNLTFSTLTVSNMSPEDSSIYLCSVGYSNQPQHFGDGTRLSIL.

A note on this clone: Other DNA sequences in this sample translate to the same CDR3. V and J are TRBV28 and TRBJ1-5; TRBD1 is a possible D gene (6 bases). Germline CDR1 is MDHEN and CDR2 is SYDVKM. Trimming removed 5 bases from V and 6 bases from J, with 8 bases in between. This CDR3 has 12 amino acids. CDR3 nucleotides: TGTGCCAGCAGTGTAGGGGGTCAGCCCCAGCATTTT. Its translation: CASSVGGQPQHF. Full variable domain (rest looked up from reference TRBV28 and TRBJ1-5): DVKVTQSSRYLVKRTGEKVFLECVQDMDHENMFWYRQDPGLGLRLIYFSYDVKMKEKGDIPEGYSVSREKKERFSLILESASTNQTSMYLCASSVGGQPQHFGDGTRLSIL.

The chain recombines TRBV28 with TRBJ1-4, with D possibly matching TRBD1 (6 bases). The length of the CDR3 is 13 residues. Trimming took 7 bases from V and 11 from J, leaving 17 bases between them. In germline, CDR1 is MDHEN, CDR2 SYDVKM. CDR3 amino acids: CASTPGARGKLFF. The DNA of the CDR3 is TGTGCCAGCACACCGGGGGCCCGGGGGAAACTGTTTTTT.